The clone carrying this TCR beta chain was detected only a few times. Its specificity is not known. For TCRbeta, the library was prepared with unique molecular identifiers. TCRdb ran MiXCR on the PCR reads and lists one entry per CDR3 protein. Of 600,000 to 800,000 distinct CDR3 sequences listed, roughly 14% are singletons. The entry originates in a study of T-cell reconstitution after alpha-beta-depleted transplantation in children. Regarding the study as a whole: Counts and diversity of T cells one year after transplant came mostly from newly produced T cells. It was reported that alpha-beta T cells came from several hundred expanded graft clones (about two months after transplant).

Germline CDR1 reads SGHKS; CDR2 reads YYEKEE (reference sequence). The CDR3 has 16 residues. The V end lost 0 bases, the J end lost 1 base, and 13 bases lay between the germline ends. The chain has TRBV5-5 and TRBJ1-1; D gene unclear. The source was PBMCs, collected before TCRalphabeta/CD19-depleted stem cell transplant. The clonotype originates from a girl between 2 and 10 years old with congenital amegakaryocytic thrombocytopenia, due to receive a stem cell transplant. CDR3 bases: TGTGCCAGCAGCTTGGCACCCCTCAGATCGAACACTGAAGCTTTCTTT. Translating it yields CASSLAPLRSNTEAFF.